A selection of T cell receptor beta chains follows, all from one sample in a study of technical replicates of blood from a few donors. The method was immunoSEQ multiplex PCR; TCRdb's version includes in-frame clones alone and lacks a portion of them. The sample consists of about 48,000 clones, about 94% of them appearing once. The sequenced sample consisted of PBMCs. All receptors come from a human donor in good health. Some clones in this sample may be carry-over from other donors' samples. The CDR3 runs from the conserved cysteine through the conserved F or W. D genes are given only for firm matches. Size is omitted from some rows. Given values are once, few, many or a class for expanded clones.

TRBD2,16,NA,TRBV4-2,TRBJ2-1,CASSQTGLASYNEQFF,TGTGCCAGCAGCCAAACGGGACTAGCGAGCTACAATGAGCAGTTCTTC
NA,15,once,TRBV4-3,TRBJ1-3,CASSQDWASGNTIYF,TGCGCCAGCAGCCAAGATTGGGCTTCTGGAAACACCATATATTTT
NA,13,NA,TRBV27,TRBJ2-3,CASRQTNTDTQYF,TGTGCCAGCAGGCAGACAAACACAGATACGCAGTATTTT
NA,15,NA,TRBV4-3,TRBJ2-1,CASSQWLSEENEQFF,TGCGCCAGCAGCCAATGGTTGAGTGAGGAGAATGAGCAGTTCTTC
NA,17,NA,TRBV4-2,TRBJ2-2,CASSPRFGGLHTGELFF,TGTGCCAGCAGCCCCAGGTTCGGGGGTCTCCACACCGGGGAGCTGTTTTTT
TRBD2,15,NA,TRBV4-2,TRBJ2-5,CASSQWGGEEETQYF,TGTGCCAGCAGCCAATGGGGGGGAGAAGAAGAGACCCAGTACTTC
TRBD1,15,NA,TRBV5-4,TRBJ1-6,CASSNTTGSGSPLHF,TGTGCCAGCAGCAATACGACAGGGAGTGGGTCACCCCTCCACTTT
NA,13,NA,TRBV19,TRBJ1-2,CASSDGVESGYTF,TGTGCCAGTAGTGACGGGGTTGAGTCAGGCTACACCTTC
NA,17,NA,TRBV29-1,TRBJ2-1,CSCEPPDTYSSYNEQFF,TGCAGCTGCGAACCACCGGACACCTATAGCTCCTACAATGAGCAGTTCTTC
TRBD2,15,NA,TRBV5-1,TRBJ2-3,CASSTGRGATDTQYF,TGCGCCAGCAGCACCGGGAGGGGGGCAACAGATACGCAGTATTTT
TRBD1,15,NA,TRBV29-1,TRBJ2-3,CSASHGTGGPDTQYF,TGCAGCGCAAGCCACGGGACAGGGGGACCAGATACGCAGTATTTT
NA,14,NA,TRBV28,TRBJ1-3,CASSGTGSGNTIYF,TGTGCCAGCAGTGGAACAGGGTCCGGAAACACCATATATTTT
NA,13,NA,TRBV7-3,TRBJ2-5,CASSLDVEETQYF,TGTGCCAGCAGCTTAGATGTAGAGGAGACCCAGTACTTC
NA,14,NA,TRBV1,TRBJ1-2,CTSSPRQGVVGYTF,TGCACCAGCAGCCCCCGCCAGGGGGTTGTTGGCTACACCTTC
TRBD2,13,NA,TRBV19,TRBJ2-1,CASSIAGVNEQFF,TGTGCCAGTAGTATCGCGGGGGTCAATGAGCAGTTCTTC
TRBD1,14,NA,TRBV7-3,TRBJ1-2,CASSLPGQVYGYTF,TGTGCCAGCAGCTTACCGGGACAGGTCTATGGCTACACCTTC
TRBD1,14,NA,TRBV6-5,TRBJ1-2,CASSYSAGGYGYTF,TGTGCCAGCAGTTACTCGGCAGGGGGCTATGGCTACACCTTC